This TCR beta chain emerged from a study of T cells in Graves' hyperthyroidism and ophthalmopathy. The CDR3 length is 14 residues. CDR1 and CDR2 from the germline V gene are SEHNR and FQNEAQ (reference sequence). Remarks on this clonotype: Mismatch with germline at one junction end may stem from a read error.

TCR beta CDR3 region amplification was performed from RNA transcripts. TCR CDR3 regions were first amplified by RT-PCR with HTBI primers. A single record per CDR3 protein comes from TCRdb applying MiXCR to the multiplex PCR reads. Among about 580,000 distinct CDR3 sequences listed, approximately 44% were seen once. This TCR came from a woman between 18 and 29 years old with Graves' hyperthyroidism. The chain links TRBV7-9 to TRBJ2-7; weak D call: TRBD1 (6 bases). The sequenced sample was peripheral blood or thyroid tissue (not recorded which). The CDR3 nucleotides are TGTGCCGGCAGCCCCCCCGGACAGAACTACGAGCAGTACTTC. Protein sequence: CAGSPPGQNYEQYF.